Each of the 27 T cell receptor beta chains below was sequenced from the same sample in a study of healthy donors' naive CD4 and CD8 T cells. Starting from 500 ng of total RNA, TCR libraries were made with linear amplification. TCRdb re-analysed the reads in MiXCR, keeping a single row per CDR3 protein. The data hold some 190,000 distinct CDR3 sequences, with about 76% observed a single time. The sequenced sample consisted of naive CD4+ and CD8+ T cells sorted from blood, pooled from several donors. These receptors originate from a pool of human donors in good health; the sample pools cells from several healthy donors.

In the case of this clonotype: Its ends do not fully match the called genes, so a read error is possible. The DNA for the CDR3 is TGTGCCAGCAGTTACCCGACCCAGCGGGAACCGGACCTTCCACCGGTCTTC. Protein sequence: CASSYPTQREPDLPPVF. The V call is TRBV6-6, the J call TRBJ2-5, with 7 bases fitting TRBD2. The CDR3 consists of 17 residues. Germline V gene lookup returns CDR1 MNHNY and CDR2 SVGAGI (reference sequence).

V is TRBV7-8 and J is TRBJ2-5; D is undetermined. Germline CDR1 SGHVS, CDR2 FQNEAQ. CDR3 length equals 14 residues. Trimming pared 5 bases from V and 0 bases from J, leaving 10 bases between. The CDR3 is CASSPRKYQETQYF. CDR3 bases: TGTGCCAGCAGCCCAAGGAAGTACCAAGAGACCCAGTACTTC.

The chain couples TRBV20-1 to TRBJ2-6; D might be TRBD1 (6 bases). Germline loops: CDR1 DFQATT, CDR2 SNEGSKA (reference sequence). There are 14 residues in the CDR3. Trimming shortened V by 3 bases and J by 9 bases, and 15 bases separated the two germline ends. The CDR3 nucleotides are TGCAGTGCTAGCGAGACAGGAGGAGGCAACGTCCTGACTTTC. Amino acid sequence: CSASETGGGNVLTF.

The CDR3 reads CSVPRSGINYGYTF. In DNA form, the CDR3 reads TGCAGCGTCCCCAGATCCGGGATTAACTATGGCTACACCTTC. The chain carries TRBV29-1 and TRBJ1-2; D is ambiguous. CDR3 length: 14 residues. Trimming removed 6 bases from V and 1 base from J, with 15 bases in between. From germline, CDR1 is SQVTM and CDR2 ANQGSEA.

Here the CDR3 reads CSVTPRDRGNTGELFF. The CDR3 DNA follows: TGCAGCGTTACACCCCGGGACAGGGGGAACACCGGGGAGCTGTTTTTT. The V call is TRBV29-1, the J call TRBJ2-2; 10 positions agree with TRBD1. CDR3 size: 16 residues. CDR1 and CDR2 (germline): SQVTM, ANQGSEA. V shed 5 bases and J 1 base; nucleotides not matched to a gene: 7.

V usage is TRBV29-1 and J usage is TRBJ2-1; tentatively, D is TRBD1 (6 bases). The CDR3 length is 15 residues. Trimming stripped 3 bases from V and 5 bases from J, with 17 bases between. From germline, CDR1 is SQVTM and CDR2 ANQGSEA. The CDR3 here is CSVDGLGTKDNEQFF. Written as DNA, the CDR3 is TGCAGCGTTGATGGTTTGGGGACAAAAGACAATGAGCAGTTCTTC.

V is TRBV29-1 and J is TRBJ2-1, with 11 positions matching TRBD2. Germline V CDR1 and CDR2: SQVTM, ANQGSEA. The trim removed 4 bases at V and 7 bases at J, leaving 12 bases unmatched. This CDR3 has 16 residues. The chain's CDR3 is CSVGYLAGGPGNEQFF. CDR3 DNA sequence: TGCAGCGTTGGGTATTTAGCGGGAGGGCCCGGGAATGAGCAGTTCTTC.

CDR3 residues: CASSQGGGPTGELFF. The CDR3 bases are TGTGCCAGCAGCCAGGGCGGGGGCCCCACCGGGGAGCTGTTTTTT. The chain is built from TRBV13 and TRBJ2-2; D may be TRBD2 (7 bases). V shed 5 bases and J shed 4 bases, with 14 bases lying between them. The germline gives CDR1 PRHDT, CDR2 FYEKMQ (reference sequence). The CDR3 runs to 15 residues.

This clonotype was counted only a few times. One junction end does not reproduce the germline sequence, and a read error may be involved. The chain has TRBV5-6 and TRBJ1-2, with TRBD1 as a possible D gene (5 bases). The germline V gene has CDR1 SGHDT and CDR2 YYEEEE. The CDR3 spans 11 residues. CDR3 in amino acids: CASSSPTGTYF. In DNA form, the CDR3 reads TGTGCCAGCAGCTCCCCCACCGGGACGTACTTC.

Comments on this clonotype: One end of the junction fails to match germline, which may point to a read error. The chain has TRBV6-6 and TRBJ2-5, with 10 bases lining up with TRBD1. The CDR3 has 14 residues. Germline CDR1 and CDR2: MNHNY and SVGAGI (reference sequence). CDR3 in amino acids: CASSWDRGQEAQYF. CDR3 sequence (DNA): TGTGCCAGCAGCTGGGACAGGGGCCAAGAGGCCCAGTACTTC.

The chain is built from TRBV29-1 and TRBJ2-3; a possible D gene is TRBD2 (7 bases). Trimming stripped 3 bases from V and 3 bases from J, with 10 bases between. Germline CDR1 and CDR2: SQVTM and ANQGSEA. This CDR3 is built from 13 residues. The CDR3 sequence: CSVDEGGTDTQYF. The CDR3 region has the DNA TGCAGCGTTGATGAGGGGGGGACAGATACGCAGTATTTT.

This chain links TRBV5-1 with TRBJ2-1; no reliable D call. Looked up from germline, CDR1 is SGHRS and CDR2 is YFSETQ. Trimming shortened V by 4 bases and J by 9 bases, and 11 bases separated the two germline ends. The CDR3 is 12 residues long. CDR3 DNA: TGCGCCAGCAGCCCGGTGACACTTGAGCAGTTCTTC. Protein product: CASSPVTLEQFF.

This chain joins TRBV18 and TRBJ2-2; 9 bases agree with TRBD2. V shed 2 bases, J shed 4 bases, and the junction held 11 bases outside the gene matches. This CDR3 is 18 amino acids long. CDR1 is KGHSH, CDR2 LQKENI, per germline. CDR3 residues: CASSPNSPLAGSTGELFF. As DNA, the CDR3 is TGTGCCAGCTCACCAAACTCTCCGCTAGCGGGATCCACCGGGGAGCTGTTTTTT.

This chain connects TRBV29-1 to TRBJ2-1, with D perhaps assigned TRBD1 or TRBD2 (6 bases each). The germline gives CDR1 SQVTM, CDR2 ANQGSEA. This CDR3 is built from 12 residues. Here the CDR3 reads CRGTRGYNEQFF. The CDR3 DNA follows: TGCAGGGGGACACGGGGGTACAATGAGCAGTTCTTC.

This chain's CDR3 is CASSTFDQPQHF. CDR3 in DNA: TGTGCCAGCAGTACATTCGATCAGCCCCAGCATTTT. The chain couples TRBV6-5 to TRBJ1-5; D uncertain. Germline assignment: CDR1 MNHEY and CDR2 SVGAGI. V lost 5 bases and J 5 bases, leaving 7 bases between the germline ends. There are 12 residues in the CDR3.

The V and J genes are TRBV6-1 and TRBJ2-1, with 8 nucleotides matching TRBD1. The V gene's germline CDR1 is MNHNS and CDR2 SASEGT. With 6 bases clipped from V and 9 bases from J, the junction kept 7 bases outside the gene matches. The CDR3 runs 13 residues. CDR3 DNA: TGTGCCAGCAGCGCGACAGGGGTGAGTGAGCAGTTCTTC. It codes for CASSATGVSEQFF.

The chain combines TRBV12-3 or TRBV12-4 with TRBJ1-5; unclear D gene. CDR3 length equals 13 residues. Trimming took off 0 bases at V and 7 bases at J, with 7 bases between the two ends. For the CDR3, the DNA is TGTGCCAGCAGTTTAGCCCCAGGCCAGCCCCAGCATTTT. Translating gives CASSLAPGQPQHF.

V is TRBV7-8 and J is TRBJ2-1, with unresolved D. V was pared by 0 bases and J by 14 bases, with 8 bases between. CDR1 SGHVS and CDR2 FQNEAQ come from the germline V gene. The CDR3 covers 11 residues. The CDR3 region is CASSLAGLEFF. The CDR3 DNA reads TGTGCCAGCAGCTTAGCGGGCCTGGAGTTCTTC.

CDR3 DNA: TGTGCCAGCAGCTTGGGCAAGCGCCAGGCCGAAGAGCAGTTCTTC. Protein sequence: CASSLGKRQAEEQFF. The rearrangement joins TRBV11-3 to TRBJ2-1; D is undetermined. Trimming took 3 bases from V and 10 from J, leaving 19 bases between them. Looked up from germline, CDR1 is SGHNT and CDR2 is YENEEA. The CDR3 loop spans 15 amino acids.

The chain is built from TRBV5-1 and TRBJ1-1; possibly TRBD1 for D (5 bases). Germline lookup yields CDR1 SGHRS and CDR2 YFSETQ. The CDR3 covers 15 residues. V lost 0 bases and J 1 base, leaving 10 bases between the germline ends. This CDR3 is CASSLVGERNTEAFF. The CDR3 DNA sequence: TGCGCCAGCAGCTTGGTGGGGGAGAGGAACACTGAAGCTTTCTTT.

The chain uses TRBV12-3 or TRBV12-4 and TRBJ1-2; no reliable D call. The CDR3 loop spans 13 amino acids. V was clipped by 3 bases and J by 7 bases, with 12 bases between them. The CDR3, as DNA: TGTGCCAGCAGTTTGGTGGATTGGTCTGGCTACACCTTC. Its translation: CASSLVDWSGYTF.

This chain connects TRBV29-1 to TRBJ2-1; TRBD2 matches 13 bases. Germline CDR1 reads SQVTM; CDR2 reads ANQGSEA. This CDR3 has 15 residues. V was pared by 1 base and J by 9 bases, with 6 bases of the junction left unmatched. CDR3 residues: CSVEVSTSGRPEQFF. Written as DNA, the CDR3 is TGCAGCGTTGAAGTATCGACTAGCGGGAGGCCTGAGCAGTTCTTC.

This clonotype was seen a few times. CDR3 sequence: CASSLGWLRTSETQETQYF. DNA of the CDR3: TGTGCCAGCAGCTTGGGTTGGTTGCGTACTAGCGAGACTCAAGAGACCCAGTACTTC. V is TRBV5-6 and J is TRBJ2-5, with 7 bases that match TRBD2. This CDR3 region has 19 residues. Germline V lookup: CDR1 SGHDT, CDR2 YYEEEE. The V and J ends lost 0 bases and 2 bases, in that order; junction bases with no gene match: 16.

The gene calls are TRBV5-5 and TRBJ2-7; no reliable D call. V was trimmed by 0 bases and J by 7 bases, leaving 17 bases between them. This CDR3 is 15 amino acids long. Germline V gene data show CDR1 as SGHKS and CDR2 as YYEKEE (reference sequence). As DNA, the CDR3 is TGTGCCAGCAGCTTGGTCTACGCGGAAAGGTTGGAGCAGTACTTC. Its protein is CASSLVYAERLEQYF.

This rearrangement joins TRBV5-5 to TRBJ2-7, with D possibly matching TRBD2 (6 bases). V lost 6 bases and J 1 base, leaving 23 bases between the germline ends. CDR3 size: 17 residues. Germline V gene lookup returns CDR1 SGHKS and CDR2 YYEKEE (reference sequence). The CDR3 DNA sequence: TGTGCCAGCACCCTTCGGTGGGACTGGGCAAGTTCCTACGAGCAGTACTTC. This encodes CASTLRWDWASSYEQYF.

The chain employs TRBV29-1 and TRBJ2-5, with 11 bases that match TRBD1. The CDR3 totals 12 residues. Germline CDR1 is SQVTM and CDR2 is ANQGSEA. After removal of 8 bases from V and 4 bases from J, the junction contained 3 bases not matched to a gene. The CDR3 nucleotides read TGCAGCTCCGGGACAGGGGGAGAGACCCAGTACTTC. Amino acid sequence: CSSGTGGETQYF.

This clonotype was counted a few times. V usage is TRBV19 and J usage is TRBJ1-1; 7 bases agree with TRBD1. The CDR3 spans 14 residues. CDR1 is LNHDA and CDR2 is SQIVND in the germline V gene (reference sequence). J was trimmed by 5 bases and V by 5 bases; bases with no gene match: 8. CDR3 protein: CASSLEGARTEAFF. DNA of the CDR3: TGTGCCAGTAGTCTGGAGGGGGCGCGGACTGAAGCTTTCTTT.